This T cell receptor beta chain was identified during a study of cytomegalovirus exposure and HLA in healthy donors (dated by TCRdb to about 2017). Notes on the research overall: An earlier analysis of approximately 550 of the donors reported 250 to 300 Gb of sequence data and 100 million to 140 million unique TCR beta sequences from some 180 million T cells. Roughly 300 gigabases of sequencing data and tens of millions of unique TCR sequences were included in an early release covering 500 to 750 HLA-typed donors. The genetic ancestry cluster associated with self-reported Caucasian donors included about four fifths of the roughly 390 genotyped donors. The study aimed to test whether signatures of past pathogen exposure could be identified by cataloging public T cell receptors. Using immunosequencing, the study profiled T cell repertoires from roughly 650 subjects and related those repertoires to cytomegalovirus serostatus. Besides the first cohort of approximately 710 subjects, a separate validation cohort made up of around 120 different subjects was used. The study combined high-throughput TCR immunosequencing, statistical association of individual TCRs with disease status, and machine learning to predict cytomegalovirus infection status. A later analysis re-examined previously published TCR beta repertoires from several hundred donors and added high-resolution HLA genotyping to investigate patterns of TCR occurrence. Rather than drawing on any new phenotypic data, the later analysis identified candidate immune exposures from TCR beta sequences and the way those sequences occurred across donors. An earlier analysis of about 600 of the donors used high-throughput TCR beta sequencing to judge whether each TCR beta V gene segment behaved as functional or pseudogenic. Donor age, sex, ethnicity and CMV serostatus were collected together with the repertoire data. Genome-wide SNP genotypes for about 55% of the roughly 670 donors were used in a later genetic analysis, which treated that subset as a discovery cohort. Every discovery cohort repertoire had been produced on one sequencing platform. HLA typing included class I and class II loci at four-digit resolution. The number of typed donors differed by locus: roughly 620-640 for A, B, C, DRB1 and DQB1; 500 to 550 for DQA1; around 610 for DPA1; and about 450 for DPB1. About five DR-DQ haplotypes were handled as single units for association and clustering because linkage in the cohort was strong. Across around 400 genotyped donors of the cohort, an average of roughly 250,000 unique TCR beta nucleotide sequences per donor were sequenced, and 15% to 20% of those sequences were non-productive.

Trimmed from V: 0 bases; trimmed from J: 9 bases; junction bases lacking a gene match: 11. The CDR3 goes from the cysteine to the phenylalanine over 16 residues. CDR3 DNA is the only sequence kept; it has 48 bases, read in frame from the first base. Via the germline V gene, CDR1 is SGHRS and CDR2 YFSETQ. The library relied on the immunoSEQ multiplex PCR assay. A mixture of 60 forward primers for TCR Vbeta segments and 13 reverse primers for TCR Jbeta segments was used in the multiplex PCR. The CDR3 region of rearranged TCR beta genes was amplified from genomic DNA with a multiplex PCR assay. Amplified TCR beta libraries were sequenced as 87-base-pair reads on the Illumina HiSeq System. The authors' analysis ran thus. In a later analysis, some 80 million unique TCR beta chains were counted across the roughly 700 repertoires, and roughly 11 million of these chains were shared by at least two donors. Raw reads were error-corrected and collapsed into unique sequences with a nearest-neighbor algorithm that merged closely related sequences to remove PCR and sequencing errors. V, D and J gene segments were assigned by aligning CDR3 sequences to IMGT reference sequences. For a sequence to be retained, a match of at least six nucleotides to both a V gene segment and a J gene segment was required. Rearrangements were called productive when the CDR3 lacked stop codons and stayed in frame with V and J; all others were non-productive. CDR3 was defined by IMGT convention, running from the second conserved V-encoded cysteine to the conserved J-encoded phenylalanine. The earlier analysis of 500 to 750 of the donors excluded any sequence lacking an unambiguous match to a single V gene segment. An earlier analysis of fewer than 650 of the donors classified V segments as functional when productive rearrangements were above 56.7% and as segregating when the standard deviation between donors was above 5%. To diagnose cytomegalovirus status from the catalog of TCR beta chain sequences, a statistical classification framework was built. A later analysis assigned V and J genes by comparing TCR nucleotide sequences with IMGT/GENE-DB human TR gene sequences. Using the TCRdist pipeline, a later analysis assigned CDR3 sequences along with most-parsimonious VDJ recombination scenarios. In a later analysis, every TCR beta chain was defined by the combination of its CDR3 amino acid sequence and its V-gene family, and reads without a unique V-gene family were dropped. To address suspected cross-contamination and a sequencing artifact, a later analysis removed 592 highly shared, low-generation-probability nucleotide sequences. A later analysis calculated a clonal expansion index for each public chain from normalized within-repertoire ranks of inferred template counts. A later analysis computed generation probabilities with a VDJ recombination model fitted to out-of-frame rearrangements, and checked the results against IGoR. Hypergeometric tests were used in a later analysis to score TCR-TCR, TCR-HLA and TCR-CMV co-occurrence, with a repertoire-size bias correction applied to the TCR pairs. A later analysis estimated false discovery rates by permuting HLA or CMV assignments 20 times. In a later analysis, co-occurring TCRs were grouped using DBSCAN, with TCRdist sequence similarity added in when clustering inside HLA-allele-positive subsets. Repertoires with fewer than 30,000 or more than 120,000 public chains were left out of co-occurrence clustering, as were about 5 repertoires with anomalous nucleotide sharing. Not all clones reach the TCRdb copy of this immuneACCESS table, which keeps in-frame sequences only. Checked studies attribute under half of the gap to unresolved V genes and leave the rest unexplained. The V and J calls and clone size are taken from that table; D and trimming were inferred from the DNA. The sample yields some 130,000 clones; about 66% were counted once. The top ten constitute 1.6% of the sample.

Overall study results and their limits: In vitro tests confirmed that a few of the cytomegalovirus-associated TCR beta chains recognize cytomegalovirus antigens. According to a later analysis, parvovirus B19, influenza, CMV and Epstein-Barr virus appeared linked to several top co-occurrence clusters. Most CMV-associated TCR beta chains appeared to be HLA-restricted in a later analysis, and the HLA associations seemed to be driven largely by CMV exposure. Compared with the roughly 700-donor mean, donors in an Asian-associated ancestry cluster had fewer N-insertions in productive TCRs, according to a later genetic analysis. A later analysis found that HLA-associated TCR beta chains were more clonally expanded and had lower generation probabilities than equally common non-associated chains. A further reported finding was that TCR beta sequences accurately predicted the HLA-A and HLA-B alleles for most subjects in the first cohort. A later analysis associated 17,000 or so TCR beta sequences with specific HLA alleles at a false discovery rate of 0.05. V-gene and J-gene trimming of TCR beta chains was associated with a missense DCLRE1C variant in a later genetic analysis, and the association was replicated in an independent cohort. According to the authors, the approach could potentially be generalized to other disease states and immunological phenotypes. When HLA alleles, especially DR and DQ, strongly co-occurred, TCR associations were difficult to assign to individual alleles. Because HLA typing was unavailable for some donors at each locus, only the typed subset was used in association tests. The classifier was reported to diagnose cytomegalovirus status with high specificity and sensitivity in both the original cohort and the validation cohort. In a later analysis, TCR association rates were found to vary across HLA loci, with the most associated TCRs seen for DRB1 alleles and the fewest for HLA-C alleles. A cluster of highly shared sequence variants was judged likely to be a technical artifact of the sequencing pipeline. While some public TCRs were present in many individuals, most TCR sequences turned up only very rarely across donors. Correlated functional status among segregating V segments might reflect linkage disequilibrium, but an unknown experimental factor could not be ruled out. This cohort had only TCR beta chains sequenced, and the lack of alpha or paired-chain data limited which features could be detected. Sequencing depth was assumed to be roughly uniform across donors in the presence/absence analyses, though that assumption may not hold. In an earlier analysis of fewer than 750 of the donors, most TCR beta V segments were observed in productive rearrangements about 87% or about 30% of the time, broadly matching IMGT annotations. Over 15 rarely observed V segments, including chromosome 9 orphons, were excluded from the earlier analysis of about 610 of the donors because counts were too low. The 87-base-pair reads could not distinguish some IMGT-functional V segments, including TRBV6-2 and TRBV6-3, so those segments were excluded. CMV serostatus was the only immune exposure information available for the cohort. The study listed around 160 TCR beta chains as associated with cytomegalovirus.

In total, over 600 healthy bone marrow donors made up the cohort. At the time of sampling, every cohort member was nominally healthy, though immune exposures that went unrecorded were likely present. The donor tested CMV seropositive, placing the donor among the 250 to 300 seropositive members of the cohort. A peripheral blood sample was collected from each donor, and TCR beta sequencing was performed on peripheral blood mononuclear cells. The Qiagen DNeasy Blood Extraction Kit was used to extract genomic DNA from the blood cell samples. Concerning this clone itself: The target of this receptor is not known. The sample holds no much larger clone one base away, and base qualities are not on file.

Input material: PBMCs. Rearrangement joined TRBV5-1 to TRBJ2-1; TRBD2 fits 8 bases in the junction. The receptor was isolated from a man aged 25-45 years in good health and CMV-seropositive. The CDR3 loop reads CASSLVPAGDFGEQFF. The DNA sequence follows: TGCGCCAGCAGCTTGGTTCCAGCGGGAGATTTTGGTGAGCAGTTCTTC.